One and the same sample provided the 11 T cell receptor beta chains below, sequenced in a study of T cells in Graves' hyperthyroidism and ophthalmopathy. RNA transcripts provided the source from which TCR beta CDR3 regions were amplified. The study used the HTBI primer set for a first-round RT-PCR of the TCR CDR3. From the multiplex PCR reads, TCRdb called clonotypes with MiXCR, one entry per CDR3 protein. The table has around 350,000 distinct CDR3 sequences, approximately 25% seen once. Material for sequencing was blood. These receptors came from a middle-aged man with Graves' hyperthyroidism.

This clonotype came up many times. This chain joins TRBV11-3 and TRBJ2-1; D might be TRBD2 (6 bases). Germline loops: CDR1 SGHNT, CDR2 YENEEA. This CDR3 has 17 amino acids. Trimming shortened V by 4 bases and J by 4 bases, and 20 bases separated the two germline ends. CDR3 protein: CASSWTLTSTQYNEQFF. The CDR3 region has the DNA TGTGCCAGCAGCTGGACCCTTACTAGCACCCAATACAATGAGCAGTTCTTC.

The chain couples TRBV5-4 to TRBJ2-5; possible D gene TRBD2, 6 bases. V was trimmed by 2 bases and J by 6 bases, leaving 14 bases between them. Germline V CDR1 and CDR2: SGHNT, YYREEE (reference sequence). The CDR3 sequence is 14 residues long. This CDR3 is CASSLSGDTKTQYF. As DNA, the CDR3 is TGTGCCAGCAGCTTATCGGGGGATACAAAGACCCAGTACTTC. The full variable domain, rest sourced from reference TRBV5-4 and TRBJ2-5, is ETGVTQSPTHLIKTRGQQVTLRCSSQSGHNTVSWYQQALGQGPQFIFQYYREEENGRGNFPPRFSGLQFPNYSSELNVNALELDDSALYLCASSLSGDTKTQYFGPGTRLLVL.

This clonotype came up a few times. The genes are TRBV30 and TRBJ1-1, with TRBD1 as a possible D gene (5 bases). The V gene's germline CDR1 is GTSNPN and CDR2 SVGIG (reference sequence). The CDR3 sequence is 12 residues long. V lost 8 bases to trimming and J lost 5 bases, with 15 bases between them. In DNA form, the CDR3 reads TGTGCCCGAAGATGGGGGGATACTGAAGCTTTCTTT. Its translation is CARRWGDTEAFF. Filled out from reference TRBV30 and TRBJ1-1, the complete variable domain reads SQTIHQWPATLVQPVGSPLSLECTVEGTSNPNLYWYRQAAGRGLQLLFYSVGIGQISSEVPQNLSASRPQDRQFILSSKKLLLSDSGFYLCARRWGDTEAFFGQGTRLTVV.

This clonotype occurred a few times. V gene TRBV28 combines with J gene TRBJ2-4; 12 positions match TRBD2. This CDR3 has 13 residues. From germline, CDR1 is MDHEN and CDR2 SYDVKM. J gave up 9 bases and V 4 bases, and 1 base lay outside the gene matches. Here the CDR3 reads CASSSSGRVIQYF. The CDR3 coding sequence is TGTGCCAGCAGTTCTAGCGGGAGGGTCATTCAGTACTTC. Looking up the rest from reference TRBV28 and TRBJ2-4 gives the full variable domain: DVKVTQSSRYLVKRTGEKVFLECVQDMDHENMFWYRQDPGLGLRLIYFSYDVKMKEKGDIPEGYSVSREKKERFSLILESASTNQTSMYLCASSSSGRVIQYFGAGTRLSVL.

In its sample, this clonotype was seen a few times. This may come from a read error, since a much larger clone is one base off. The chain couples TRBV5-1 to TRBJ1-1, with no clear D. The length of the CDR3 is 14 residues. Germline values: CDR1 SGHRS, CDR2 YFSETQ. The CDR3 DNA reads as TGCGCCAGCAGCGAGAACCCCGTGAACACTGAAGCTCTCTTT. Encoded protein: CASSENPVNTEALF.

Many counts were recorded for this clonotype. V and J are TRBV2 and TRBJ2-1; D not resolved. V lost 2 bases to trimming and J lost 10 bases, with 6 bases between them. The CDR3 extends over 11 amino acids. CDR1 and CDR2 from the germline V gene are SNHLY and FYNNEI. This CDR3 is CASSERREQFF. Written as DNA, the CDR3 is TGTGCCAGCAGTGAAAGGCGGGAGCAGTTCTTC. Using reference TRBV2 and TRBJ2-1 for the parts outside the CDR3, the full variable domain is EPEVTQTPSHQVTQMGQEVILRCVPISNHLYFYWYRQILGQKVEFLVSFYNNEISEKSEIFDDQFSVERPDGSNFTLKIRSTKLEDSAMYFCASSERREQFFGPGTRLTVL.

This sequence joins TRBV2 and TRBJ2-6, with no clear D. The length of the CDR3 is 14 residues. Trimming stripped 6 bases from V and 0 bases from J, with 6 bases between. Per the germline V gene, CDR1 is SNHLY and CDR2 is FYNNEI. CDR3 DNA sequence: TGTGCCAGCAGCAAAAACTCTGGGGCCAACGTCCTGACTTTC. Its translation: CASSKNSGANVLTF.

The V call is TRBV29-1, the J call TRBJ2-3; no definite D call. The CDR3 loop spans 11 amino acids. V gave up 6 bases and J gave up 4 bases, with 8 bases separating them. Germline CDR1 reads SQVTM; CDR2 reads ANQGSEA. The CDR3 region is CSVTLADTQYF. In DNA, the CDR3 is TGCAGCGTCACCCTGGCAGATACGCAGTATTTT.

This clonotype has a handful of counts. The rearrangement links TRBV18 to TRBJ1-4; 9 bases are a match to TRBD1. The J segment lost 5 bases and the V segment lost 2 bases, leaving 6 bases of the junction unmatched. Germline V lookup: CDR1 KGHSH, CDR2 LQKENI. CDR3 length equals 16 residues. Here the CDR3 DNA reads TGTGCCAGCTCACCAGTATTACAGGGGGCCAATGAAAAACTGTTTTTT. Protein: CASSPVLQGANEKLFF.

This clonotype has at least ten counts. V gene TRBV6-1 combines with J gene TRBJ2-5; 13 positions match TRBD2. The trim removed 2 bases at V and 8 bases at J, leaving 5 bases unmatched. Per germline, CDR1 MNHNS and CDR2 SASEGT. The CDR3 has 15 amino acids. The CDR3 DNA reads TGTGCCAGCAGTGAAACGGGACTAGCGGGGCTAACCCAGTACTTC. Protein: CASSETGLAGLTQYF.

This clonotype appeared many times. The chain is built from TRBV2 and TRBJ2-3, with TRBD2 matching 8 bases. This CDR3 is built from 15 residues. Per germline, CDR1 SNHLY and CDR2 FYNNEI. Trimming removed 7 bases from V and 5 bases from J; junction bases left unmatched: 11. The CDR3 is CASKREAGVVDTQYF. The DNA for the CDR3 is TGTGCCAGCAAACGGGAAGCGGGAGTGGTAGATACGCAGTATTTT.